Included here is one TCR beta chain sequence, with context. The data belong to a study of cytomegalovirus exposure and HLA in healthy donors. The protocol was immunoSEQ multiplex PCR, while the TCRdb copy is restricted to in-frame clones and leaves out a portion. The sample yields about 150,000 clones, about 94% seen once. V shed 6 bases and J 4 bases; nucleotides not matched to a gene: 11. Germline values: CDR1 MNHEY, CDR2 SMNVEV (reference sequence). The CDR3 length is 16 residues. The TCR originated in a man between 18 and 29 years old in good health and CMV-seropositive. The chain uses TRBV27 and TRBJ2-2, with 7 bases matching TRBD2. Sequences were obtained from PBMCs. The CDR3 is CASSRQGGPTTGELFF. In nucleotides, the CDR3 is TGTGCCAGCAGCCGTCAGGGAGGGCCTACCACCGGGGAGCTGTTTTTT.